Below, 30 T cell receptor beta chains from the same sample are listed, as sequenced in a study of shared clonotypes between healthy human individuals. TCRdb's copy holds only in-frame clones and misses some; the assay was immunoSEQ multiplex PCR. The sample yields about 1 million clones, 60% to 80% seen once. Sequenced: memory CD4+ T cells sorted from blood. Subset given: CD45RA-negative fraction. These receptors came from a man younger than 30 in good health.

This clone showed up just a few times. The V gene is TRBV5-1, the J gene TRBJ2-2; D is unresolved. Germline V lookup: CDR1 SGHRS, CDR2 YFSETQ. The CDR3 contains 13 residues. V dropped 4 bases and J dropped 3 bases, with 7 bases sitting between them. The CDR3 loop reads CASSPTDTGELFF. The CDR3 nucleotides are TGCGCCAGCAGCCCGACTGACACCGGGGAGCTGTTTTTT. The complete variable domain, with remaining parts taken from reference TRBV5-1 and TRBJ2-2, reads KAGVTQTPRYLIKTRGQQVTLSCSPISGHRSVSWYQQTPGQGLQFLFEYFSETQRNKGNFPGRFSGRQFSNSRSEMNVSTLELGDSALYLCASSPTDTGELFFGEGSRLTVL.

The chain couples TRBV12-5 to TRBJ2-2, with D hard to call. Per germline, CDR1 LGHNT and CDR2 FRNRAP. Trimming removed 1 base at V and 4 bases at J, with 7 bases between. The CDR3 sequence is 14 residues long. The chain's CDR3 is CASGLGQSTGELFF. The CDR3 coding sequence is TGTGCTAGTGGTTTGGGCCAGAGCACCGGGGAGCTGTTTTTT. Full variable domain (remainder filled in from reference TRBV12-5 and TRBJ2-2): DARVTQTPRHKVTEMGQEVTMRCQPILGHNTVFWYRQTMMQGLELLAYFRNRAPLDDSGMPKDRFSAEMPDATLATLKIQPSEPRDSAVYFCASGLGQSTGELFFGEGSRLTVL.

The chain recombines TRBV5-1 with TRBJ2-1; D assignment may be TRBD1 or TRBD2 (5 bases each). Germline CDR1 and CDR2: SGHRS and YFSETQ. Trimming left V 0 bases short and J 2 bases short, with 21 bases between. This CDR3 has 19 residues. The CDR3 nucleotides read TGCGCCAGCAGCTTGGAACCGGGACGGGGCCTTTTGACCTACAATGAGCAGTTCTTC. Amino acids: CASSLEPGRGLLTYNEQFF.

The gene calls are TRBV29-1 and TRBJ2-7; D unclear. Trimming shortened V by 4 bases and J by 0 bases, and 13 bases separated the two germline ends. The CDR3 length is 14 residues. Germline CDR1 and CDR2: SQVTM and ANQGSEA. The CDR3 loop is CSVARTLSSYEQYF. CDR3 sequence (DNA): TGCAGCGTTGCCCGGACCCTGAGCTCCTACGAGCAGTACTTC.

This clone appeared once. The rearrangement uses TRBV25-1 and TRBJ2-5, with TRBD2 matching over 7 bases. The CDR3 runs 13 residues. CDR1 is MGHDK and CDR2 is SYGVNS in the germline V gene. V shed 6 bases, J shed 5 bases, and the junction held 6 bases outside the gene matches. CDR3 loop: CASRGRGEETQYF. CDR3 in DNA: TGTGCCAGCAGAGGGAGGGGCGAGGAGACCCAGTACTTC.

The rearrangement uses TRBV25-1 and TRBJ2-4; 14 bases match TRBD2. The V segment lost 0 bases and the J segment 6 bases; nucleotides outside the gene matches: 7. This CDR3 spans 18 amino acids. Per the germline V gene, CDR1 is MGHDK and CDR2 is SYGVNS. In nucleotides, the CDR3 is TGTGCCAGCAGTGAATATAAGACTAGCGGGAGGGAGGGAAACATTCAGTACTTC. This codes for CASSEYKTSGREGNIQYF.

The V gene is TRBV30, the J gene TRBJ2-5; 8 nucleotides align to TRBD1. Germline values: CDR1 GTSNPN, CDR2 SVGIG (reference sequence). The ends lost 6 bases at V and 4 bases at J; junction bases unmatched: 10. This CDR3 comprises 14 residues. The DNA for the CDR3 is TGTGCCTGTTTAGTGCCAGGGGGCGGAGAGACCCAGTACTTC. The encoded protein is CACLVPGGGETQYF.

This rearrangement joins TRBV11-3 to TRBJ1-1; D gene unclear. The germline gives CDR1 SGHNT, CDR2 YENEEA. V gave up 0 bases and J gave up 4 bases, with 6 bases separating them. The CDR3 runs 13 residues. CDR3: CASSLDHGTEAFF. The CDR3 nucleotides read TGTGCCAGCAGCTTAGATCATGGCACTGAAGCTTTCTTT.

On this clone: At the DNA level, this CDR3 is encoded by other sequences in the same sample as well. This chain joins TRBV19 and TRBJ2-6; D possibly corresponds to TRBD1 (5 bases). CDR3 size: 15 residues. V was trimmed by 3 bases and J by 1 base, leaving 7 bases between them. Germline lookup yields CDR1 LNHDA and CDR2 SQIVND (reference sequence). DNA for the CDR3: TGTGCCAGTAGTATCAGGGCGTCTGGGGCCAACGTCCTGACTTTC. Translating gives CASSIRASGANVLTF.

This clone was observed a handful of times. This rearrangement joins TRBV7-9 to TRBJ1-3; D unclear. The CDR3 runs 14 residues. CDR1 is SEHNR, CDR2 FQNEAQ, per germline (reference sequence). Trimming removed 8 bases from V and 4 bases from J, with 15 bases in between. CDR3: CASSRPEGGNTIYF. CDR3 nucleotides: TGTGCCAGCTCCCGCCCAGAAGGGGGAAACACCATATATTTT.

The rearrangement links TRBV2 to TRBJ2-6; a weak D match, TRBD2 (5 bases). CDR1 and CDR2 (germline): SNHLY, FYNNEI. The CDR3 is 14 residues long. V lost 7 bases and J lost 0, with 7 bases in between. The CDR3 bases are TGTGCCAGCAAGAGGGACTCTGGGGCCAACGTCCTGACTTTC. This codes for CASKRDSGANVLTF.

The rearrangement joins TRBV7-2 to TRBJ2-5; D is perhaps TRBD2 (6 bases). In germline, CDR1 is SGHTA, CDR2 FQGNSA. This CDR3 has 17 residues. The V gene lost 4 bases and the J gene lost 3 bases, with 21 bases spanning the gap. CDR3 nucleotides: TGTGCCAGCAGCTCCATAAGGGACTCCCCTGGGGAAGAGACCCAGTACTTC. This encodes CASSSIRDSPGEETQYF.

V and J are TRBV5-1 and TRBJ1-6; 7 nucleotides line up with TRBD1. This CDR3 has 16 amino acids. Trimming removed 4 bases from V and 7 bases from J; junction bases left unmatched: 11. Germline V gene data show CDR1 as SGHRS and CDR2 as YFSETQ. DNA of the CDR3: TGCGCCAGCAGCCCGGTGGGGCAGGGGGTCAATTCACCCCTCCACTTT. Amino acids: CASSPVGQGVNSPLHF.

This sequence joins TRBV10-3 and TRBJ2-3; D is tentatively TRBD1 or TRBD2 (5 bases each). The germline V and J ends were trimmed by 5 bases and 5 bases, with 11 bases remaining between them. Per the germline V gene, CDR1 is ENHRY and CDR2 is SYGVKD. The CDR3 has 13 amino acids. The CDR3 DNA is TGTGCCATCAGTTCGGGGCTGGGAGATACGCAGTATTTT. It specifies CAISSGLGDTQYF.

There are a few counts of this clone. This chain joins TRBV2 and TRBJ1-5; tentative D call: TRBD1 (6 bases). The V end was cut by 5 bases, the J end by 2 bases, with 16 bases between. Germline V gene sequence: CDR1 SNHLY, CDR2 FYNNEI. CDR3 length equals 16 residues. DNA of the CDR3: TGTGCCAGCAGTAGGCGAAGGGGGGAAGGCAATCAGCCCCAGCATTTT. Protein product: CASSRRRGEGNQPQHF.

The chain recombines TRBV7-2 with TRBJ2-3; 8 bases are a match to TRBD2. The CDR3 extends over 16 amino acids. Unmatched junction bases numbered 5, after V lost 3 bases and J lost 0 bases. From germline, CDR1 is SGHTA and CDR2 FQGNSA. CDR3 region: CASSFTGLGSTDTQYF. The CDR3 DNA reads as TGTGCCAGCAGCTTTACGGGACTAGGTAGCACAGATACGCAGTATTTT. Full variable domain (rest looked up from reference TRBV7-2 and TRBJ2-3): GAGVSQSPSNKVTEKGKDVELRCDPISGHTALYWYRQSLGQGLEFLIYFQGNSAPDKSGLPSDRFSAERTGGSVSTLTIQRTQQEDSAVYLCASSFTGLGSTDTQYFGPGTRLTVL.

The chain employs TRBV2 and TRBJ2-2; D remains ambiguous. The V end lost 7 bases, the J end lost 6 bases, and 9 bases lay between the germline ends. Germline CDR1 reads SNHLY; CDR2 reads FYNNEI. The CDR3 consists of 12 residues. The CDR3 protein is CASKKVAGELFF. The CDR3 DNA sequence: TGTGCCAGCAAGAAGGTGGCCGGGGAGCTGTTTTTT.

This clone was counted ten times or more. V usage is TRBV30 and J usage is TRBJ2-7; a weak D match, TRBD2 (5 bases). The germline V and J ends were trimmed by 7 bases and 0 bases, with 10 bases remaining between them. CDR3 size: 12 residues. The V gene's germline CDR1 is GTSNPN and CDR2 SVGIG (reference sequence). CDR3 nucleotide sequence: TGTGCCTTTGCCGGGAACTCCTACGAGCAGTACTTC. This encodes CAFAGNSYEQYF.

This clone occurred once. The CDR3 loop reads CASTRDRGNGGELFF. In nucleotides, the CDR3 is TGTGCCAGCACTAGGGACAGGGGGAATGGAGGGGAGCTGTTTTTT. This chain connects TRBV2 to TRBJ2-2; the match to TRBD1 covers 11 bases. The length of the CDR3 is 15 residues. Looked up from germline, CDR1 is SNHLY and CDR2 is FYNNEI. With V trimmed by 7 bases and J by 8 bases, 9 bases remained unmatched.

Concerning this clone: A read error is the likely source, as a far larger clone sits one nucleotide away. This chain connects TRBV6-1 to TRBJ2-7; the D is unclear. Germline V gene data show CDR1 as MNHNS and CDR2 as SASEGT. The CDR3 is 11 residues long. The CDR3 region has the DNA TGTGCCATCAGTGGTGGCTACGAGCAGTACTTC. Translation: CAISGGYEQYF.

The chain couples TRBV5-5 to TRBJ1-3; no reliable D call. CDR1 is SGHKS, CDR2 YYEKEE, per germline (reference sequence). The CDR3 has 14 residues. The V gene lost 2 bases and the J gene lost 0 bases, with 6 bases spanning the gap. CDR3 protein: CASSFVDSGNTIYF. The CDR3 DNA reads as TGTGCCAGCAGCTTCGTAGACTCTGGAAACACCATATATTTT.

About this clone itself: Additional DNA sequences in this sample encode the identical CDR3. The chain is built from TRBV5-1 and TRBJ1-5; unclear D gene. The germline V gene has CDR1 SGHRS and CDR2 YFSETQ. The CDR3 covers 15 residues. V lost 7 bases, J lost 4 bases, and 18 bases lay in between. In DNA, the CDR3 is TGCGCCAGCCCCCGCATAAGTGGGAGTAATCAGCCCCAGCATTTT. It yields the protein CASPRISGSNQPQHF.

The genes are TRBV7-9 and TRBJ2-1; the D gene is possibly TRBD2 (6 bases). The CDR3 consists of 13 residues. The V gene lost 1 base and the J gene lost 9 bases, with 10 bases spanning the gap. The germline V gene has CDR1 SEHNR and CDR2 FQNEAQ (reference sequence). The CDR3 DNA reads TGTGCCAGCAGCTTAGAAGGGAGGTTTGAGCAGTTCTTC. Residues: CASSLEGRFEQFF.

The J gene is TRBJ1-1, the V gene TRBV30, with 8 bases that match TRBD1. This CDR3 spans 13 amino acids. Losses at the gene ends were 2 bases for V and 4 bases for J; bases not matched to a gene: 3. In germline, CDR1 is GTSNPN, CDR2 SVGIG (reference sequence). The CDR3 is CAWSNTGGTEAFF. CDR3 DNA sequence: TGTGCCTGGAGTAACACAGGGGGCACTGAAGCTTTCTTT.

J is TRBJ1-4 and V is TRBV2, with D possibly TRBD1 on 6 matching bases. The CDR3 consists of 15 residues. CDR1 and CDR2 from the germline V gene are SNHLY and FYNNEI. V lost 10 bases to trimming and J lost 8 bases, with 23 bases between them. CDR3 sequence: CATSLGGGSGEKLFF. The CDR3 coding sequence is TGTGCCACCTCCTTGGGGGGCGGGTCGGGAGAAAAACTGTTTTTT.

In its sample, this clone was seen a few times. This chain links TRBV11-2 with TRBJ1-4; D remains unclear. Looked up from germline, CDR1 is SGHAT and CDR2 is FQNNGV. This CDR3 has 15 amino acids. Between the trimmed V and J ends, which lost 5 bases and 0 bases, there was a span of 10 bases. This CDR3 is CASSPDGATNEKLFF. CDR3 DNA sequence: TGTGCCAGCAGCCCCGACGGTGCAACTAATGAAAAACTGTTTTTT.

There are many counts of this clone. Within the sample, other DNA sequences also encode this same CDR3. The CDR3 DNA reads as TGTGCCAGTAAATCAGGGGTTGATAGTTCACCCCTCCACTTT. Protein: CASKSGVDSSPLHF. The chain employs TRBV19 and TRBJ1-6; TRBD1 is a possible D gene (6 bases). CDR1 and CDR2 from the germline V gene are LNHDA and SQIVND (reference sequence). The CDR3 is 14 amino acids. Trimming cost V 7 bases and J 9 bases, with 16 bases left between them.

This sequence joins TRBV2 and TRBJ2-3, with 12 bases lining up with TRBD2. There are 15 residues in the CDR3. The germline V gene encodes CDR1 SNHLY and CDR2 FYNNEI. J was trimmed by 7 bases and V by 3 bases; bases with no gene match: 5. The CDR3 DNA is TGTGCCAGCAGTGAGACTAGCGGGGGACTAAATACGCAGTATTTT. Its protein product is CASSETSGGLNTQYF.

This chain connects TRBV30 to TRBJ2-7; 10 bases map to TRBD1. This CDR3 is 15 amino acids long. The junction had 8 bases not matched to a gene; V was cut back by 2 bases and J by 4 bases. Germline V gene lookup returns CDR1 GTSNPN and CDR2 SVGIG (reference sequence). The CDR3 sequence is CAWSQLTGGPYEQYF. CDR3 bases: TGTGCCTGGAGTCAATTGACAGGGGGCCCTTACGAGCAGTACTTC.

This clone showed up many times. The chain couples TRBV28 to TRBJ2-4, with 9 bases that match TRBD1. The CDR3 has 13 amino acids. CDR1 and CDR2 from the germline V gene are MDHEN and SYDVKM. The V segment lost 6 bases and the J segment 6 bases; nucleotides outside the gene matches: 3. The CDR3 DNA reads as TGTGCCAGCAGCCCGGACAGGGGAAACATTCAGTACTTC. Its protein product is CASSPDRGNIQYF.